This TCR beta chain was identified during a study of breast tumors, draining lymph nodes, adjacent tissues (dated by TCRdb to about 2016). Broadly, across the study: The study compared TCR beta repertoires across tumor, adjacent nontumor tissue and axillary lymph nodes from breast cancer patients. The study aimed to assess the relationships and possible T-cell exchange between tumor, surrounding tissue and draining lymph node repertoires in human breast cancer.

Broad study findings and their caveats: A scenario in which most tumor T cells derive from the lymph node and then expand within tumor tissue was judged to be consistent with the data. Tumor and nontumor tissue repertoires were significantly more similar in luminal-like than in basal-like breast cancer. T-cell repertoire diversity in tumors was found to be lower than in lymph nodes but higher than in nontumor tissue, and preferential V and J gene usage was observed. Rather than being directly demonstrated, the conclusion that tumor T cells originate in lymph nodes was presented as consistent with a hypothesis.

The sequencer was an Illumina HiSeq 2000. Multiplex PCR amplification was used to build the TCR beta chain libraries. The amplified TCR beta chain products were analyzed by high-throughput sequencing. In-frame beta chains were kept once TCRdb had trimmed the public reads at Q25 with fastp and called clones with MiXCR. Each CDR3 protein gets just one entry, which takes the most common genes and DNA from the rows behind it. This sample lists 200,000 to 300,000 distinct CDR3 sequences; around 30% were detected once. The ten most abundant clones make up about 1.2% of the sample. CDR1 MDHEN and CDR2 SYDVKM were looked up in the germline V gene. Cut back by 2 bases and 3 bases, the V and J ends lie 11 bases apart. From its cysteine to its phenylalanine, the CDR3 spans 14 amino acids. The only DNA kept is the CDR3, 42 bases in frame from the first base. The axillary draining lymph nodes of breast cancer patients were the source of the lymph node samples.

This clonotype was picked up many times. Its antigen remains undetermined. No much larger clonotype is one base removed from it; base qualities were not supplied. Sequenced sample: axillary lymph node tissue. This sequence originates from a female donor with breast cancer. Some clones in this sample may be carry-over from other donors' samples. This chain is built from TRBV28 and TRBJ2-7; the D region possibly corresponds to TRBD1 (6 bases align). The DNA is TGTGCCAGCAGTTTAGCCCCGACAGGCTACGAGCAGTACTTC. Translated, it gives CASSLAPTGYEQYF.